This T cell receptor beta chain was captured by sequencing in a study of T cell repertoires in cytomegalovirus infection. TCRdb fed the reads into MiXCR, producing one record per CDR3 protein. The repertoire holds about a million distinct CDR3 sequences, with 30% to 40% as singletons. V lost 0 bases and J lost 7; bases outside the gene matches: 8. From germline, CDR1 is SGHRS and CDR2 YFSETQ. The CDR3 covers 15 residues. This clonotype showed up just a few times. Its antigen is currently unknown. The receptor comes from a human donor in good health (CMV status not recorded). Some clones in this sample may be carry-over from other donors' samples. The rearrangement links TRBV5-1 to TRBJ1-2, with 8 bases lining up with TRBD1. The material sequenced was cultured CD8+ T cells from PBMCs, taken from culture after CMV antigen stimulation. CDR3 bases: TGCGCCAGCAGCTTGGCCTCAGGGGGCTCCCCTGGCTACACCTTC. It yields the protein CASSLASGGSPGYTF.